This T cell receptor beta chain was profiled in a study of blood T cell repertoires in COVID-19. The overall study: Samples taken during acute and convalescent COVID-19 were collected in the United States, Italy and Spain. The analysed material was cDNA or gDNA that came from T cells, B-cell-depleted T cells, or PBMCs.

Per the original data handling: Counts of nucleated cells, estimated from reference gene primer amplification, were obtained. Using immunoSEQ multiplex PCR, the repertoire was profiled, and TCRdb retains in-frame clones only, with some absent. V and J calls and clone size follow that table, whereas D and trimming were derived from the DNA. The data contain fewer than 45,000 clones, approximately 85% of them seen just once; the ten biggest clones take up 30% to 35%. CDR3 size: 15 residues. CDR1 is GTSNPN and CDR2 is SVGIG in the germline V gene (reference sequence). In this sample, this clone turned up once. One end of the junction is discordant with germline, which a read error may explain.

This chain links TRBV30 with TRBJ1-6; possible D gene TRBD1, 6 bases. The sequence derives from a woman older than 75 with acute or convalescent COVID-19. What was sequenced was peripheral blood. In DNA form, the CDR3 reads TGTGCCTGGGGTGTGCAGGGGTCCGGGAATTCACCCCTCCACTTT. Protein product: CAWGVQGSGNSPLHF.